This T cell receptor (beta chain) comes out of a study of Ad26.COV2.S vaccination and SARS-CoV-2 variants. Background on the study: The donor participated in the COV1001 trial, in its Ad26.COV2.S arm. Ad26.COV2.S, an intramuscular injection, was given once or twice 56 days apart.

The repertoire was sequenced with immunoSEQ multiplex PCR; TCRdb's copy has only in-frame clones and lacks some. The sample lists some 340,000 clones, about 85% occurring once. Regarding the study as a whole: Those who received the vaccine showed greater spike-specific TCR breadth than those given placebo.

Regarding treatment: roughly 19 received Ad26.COV2.S at low or high dose, single or two shots; a few received placebo; per-sample allocation not given. The investigators took samples on day 63 after the first vaccine or placebo injection. A Boston adult aged 18-55 years was the donor. CDR3 size: 13 residues. V lost 2 bases and J lost 2, with 5 bases in between. Germline loops: CDR1 SGDLS, CDR2 YYNGEE. A word on this clone: The antigen is unknown.

V and J are TRBV9 and TRBJ1-5; D unclear. The TCR comes from a person between 18 and 59 years old who received the Ad26.COV2.S COVID-19 vaccine or a placebo. The sample in question was peripheral blood, obtained in a trial of Ad26.COV2.S vaccine versus placebo. The CDR3 is CASSVTGNQPQHF. Here the CDR3 DNA reads TGTGCCAGCAGCGTCACGGGCAATCAGCCCCAGCATTTT.